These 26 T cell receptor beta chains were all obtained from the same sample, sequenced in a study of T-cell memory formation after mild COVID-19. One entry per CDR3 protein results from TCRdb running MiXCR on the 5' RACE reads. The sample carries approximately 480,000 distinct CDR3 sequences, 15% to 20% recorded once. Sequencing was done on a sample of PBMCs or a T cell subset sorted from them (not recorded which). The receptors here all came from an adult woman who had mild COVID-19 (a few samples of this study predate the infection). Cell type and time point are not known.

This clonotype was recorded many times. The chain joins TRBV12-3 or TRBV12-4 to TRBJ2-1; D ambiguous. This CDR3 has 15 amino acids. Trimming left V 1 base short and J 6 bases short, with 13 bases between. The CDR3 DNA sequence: TGTGCCAGCAGTTTAGAGGTCGGCAGGACCAATGAGCAGTTCTTC. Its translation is CASSLEVGRTNEQFF.

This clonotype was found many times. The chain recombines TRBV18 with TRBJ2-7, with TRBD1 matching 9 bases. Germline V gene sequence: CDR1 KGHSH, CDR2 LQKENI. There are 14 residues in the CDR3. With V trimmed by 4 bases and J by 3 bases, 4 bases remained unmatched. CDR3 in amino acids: CASSRSTGGYEQYF. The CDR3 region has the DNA TGTGCCAGCTCACGGTCGACAGGGGGCTACGAGCAGTACTTC.

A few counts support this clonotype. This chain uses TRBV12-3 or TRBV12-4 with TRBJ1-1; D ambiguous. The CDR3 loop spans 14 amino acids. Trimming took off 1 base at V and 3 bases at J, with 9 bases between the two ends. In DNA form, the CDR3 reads TGTGCCAGCAGTTTAGATAAATATGACACTGAAGCTTTCTTT. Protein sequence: CASSLDKYDTEAFF.

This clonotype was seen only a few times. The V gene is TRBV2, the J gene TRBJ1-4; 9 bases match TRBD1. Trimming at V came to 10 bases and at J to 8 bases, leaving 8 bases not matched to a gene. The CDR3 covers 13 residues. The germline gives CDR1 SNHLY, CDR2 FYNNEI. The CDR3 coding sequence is TGTGCCACTAGGACAGGGGTGGTGGAAAAACTGTTTTTT. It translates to CATRTGVVEKLFF.

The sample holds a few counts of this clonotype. Here the CDR3 DNA reads TGTGCCAGCAGCTCCCTCCCTGGCTCTGGGGCCAACGTCCTGACTTTC. As protein: CASSSLPGSGANVLTF. The chain recombines TRBV7-2 with TRBJ2-6, with D uncertain. Trimming left V 4 bases short and J 0 bases short, with 10 bases between. The CDR3 is 16 residues long. Germline CDR1 SGHTA, CDR2 FQGNSA.

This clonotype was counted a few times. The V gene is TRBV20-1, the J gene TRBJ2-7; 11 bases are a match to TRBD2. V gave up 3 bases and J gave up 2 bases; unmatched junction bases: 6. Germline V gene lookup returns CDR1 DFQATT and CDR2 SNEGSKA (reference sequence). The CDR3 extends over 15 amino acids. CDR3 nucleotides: TGCAGTGCTAGTGGACTAGCGGGTACAACCTACGAGCAGTACTTC. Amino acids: CSASGLAGTTYEQYF.

CDR3 sequence (DNA): TGTGCCAGCAGCCTAACCGGTATTTTCCCCGGACAGGGACATCAGCCCCAGCATTTT. Translating gives CASSLTGIFPGQGHQPQHF. The chain couples TRBV7-8 to TRBJ1-5; 8 bases are shared with TRBD1. Germline values: CDR1 SGHVS, CDR2 FQNEAQ. Germline trimming cut 5 bases from V and 5 bases from J; bases unmatched to any gene: 20. CDR3 length: 19 residues.

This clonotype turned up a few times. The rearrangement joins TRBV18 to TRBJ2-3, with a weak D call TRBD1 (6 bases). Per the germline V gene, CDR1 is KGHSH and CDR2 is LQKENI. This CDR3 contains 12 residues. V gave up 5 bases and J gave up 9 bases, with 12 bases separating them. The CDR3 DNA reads TGTGCCAGCTCAACAGGGCAAGGAACGCAGTATTTT. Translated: CASSTGQGTQYF.

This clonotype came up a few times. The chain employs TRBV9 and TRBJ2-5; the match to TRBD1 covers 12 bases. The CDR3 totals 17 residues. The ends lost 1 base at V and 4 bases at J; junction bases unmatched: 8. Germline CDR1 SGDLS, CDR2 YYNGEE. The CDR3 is CASSVWGQGAVGETQYF. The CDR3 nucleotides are TGTGCCAGCAGCGTATGGGGACAGGGGGCCGTCGGAGAGACCCAGTACTTC. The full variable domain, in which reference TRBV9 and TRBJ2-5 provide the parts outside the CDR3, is DSGVTQTPKHLITATGQRVTLRCSPRSGDLSVYWYQQSLDQGLQFLIQYYNGEERAKGNILERFSAQQFPDLHSELNLSSLELGDSALYFCASSVWGQGAVGETQYFGPGTRLLVL.

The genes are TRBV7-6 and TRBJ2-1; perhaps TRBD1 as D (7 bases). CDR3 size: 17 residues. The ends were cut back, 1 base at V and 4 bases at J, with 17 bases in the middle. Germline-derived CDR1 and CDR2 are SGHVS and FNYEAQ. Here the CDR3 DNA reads TGTGCCAGCAGCTTAGAGGGGGACTCCAGGGGGTACAATGAGCAGTTCTTC. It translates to CASSLEGDSRGYNEQFF.

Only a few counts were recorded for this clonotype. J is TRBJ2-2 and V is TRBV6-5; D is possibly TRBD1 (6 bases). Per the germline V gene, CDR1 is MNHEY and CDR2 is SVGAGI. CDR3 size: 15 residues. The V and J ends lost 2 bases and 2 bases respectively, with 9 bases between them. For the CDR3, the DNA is TGTGCCAGCAGTTACGGGGGCTATAACACCGGGGAGCTGTTTTTT. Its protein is CASSYGGYNTGELFF.

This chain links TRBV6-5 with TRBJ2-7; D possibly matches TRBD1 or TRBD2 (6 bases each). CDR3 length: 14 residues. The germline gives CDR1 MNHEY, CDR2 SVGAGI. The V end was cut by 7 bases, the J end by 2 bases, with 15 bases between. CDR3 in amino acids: CASTEGGRTYEQYF. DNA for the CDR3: TGTGCCAGCACTGAGGGGGGACGGACCTACGAGCAGTACTTC.

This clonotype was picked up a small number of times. CDR3 protein: CASSQPRGNTIYF. In DNA form, the CDR3 reads TGCGCCAGCAGCCAGCCCAGGGGGAACACCATATATTTT. The chain couples TRBV4-1 to TRBJ1-3; 7 nucleotides align to TRBD1. Trimming took 3 bases from V and 7 from J; bases not matched to a gene: 3. The CDR3 contains 13 residues. The germline V gene encodes CDR1 MGHRA and CDR2 YSYEKL.

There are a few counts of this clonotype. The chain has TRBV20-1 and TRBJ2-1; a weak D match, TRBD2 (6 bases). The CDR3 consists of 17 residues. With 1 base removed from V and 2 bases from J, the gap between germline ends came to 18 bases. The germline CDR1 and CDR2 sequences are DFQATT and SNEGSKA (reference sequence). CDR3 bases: TGCAGTGCTAGAGGAATACTCCCGGGAGACCCCTACAATGAGCAGTTCTTC. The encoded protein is CSARGILPGDPYNEQFF.

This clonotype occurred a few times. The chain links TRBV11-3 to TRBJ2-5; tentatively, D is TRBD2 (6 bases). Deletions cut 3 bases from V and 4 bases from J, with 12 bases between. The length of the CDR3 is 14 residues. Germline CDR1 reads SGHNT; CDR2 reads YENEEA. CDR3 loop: CASSLRDSAETQYF. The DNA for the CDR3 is TGTGCCAGCAGCTTGCGGGACTCCGCAGAGACCCAGTACTTC.

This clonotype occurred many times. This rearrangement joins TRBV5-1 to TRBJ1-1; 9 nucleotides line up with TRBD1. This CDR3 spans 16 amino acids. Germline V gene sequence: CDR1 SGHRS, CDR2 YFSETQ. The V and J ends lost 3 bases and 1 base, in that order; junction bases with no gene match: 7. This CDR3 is CASSSQTGGRNTEAFF. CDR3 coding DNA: TGCGCCAGCAGCTCTCAGACAGGGGGTAGGAACACTGAAGCTTTCTTT.

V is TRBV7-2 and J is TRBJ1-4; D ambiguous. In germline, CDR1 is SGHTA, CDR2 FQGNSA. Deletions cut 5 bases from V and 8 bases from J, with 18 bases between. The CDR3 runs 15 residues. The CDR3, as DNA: TGTGCCAGCAGCCCCCAGGCGCGTTCCACAGAAAAACTGTTTTTT. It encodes CASSPQARSTEKLFF.

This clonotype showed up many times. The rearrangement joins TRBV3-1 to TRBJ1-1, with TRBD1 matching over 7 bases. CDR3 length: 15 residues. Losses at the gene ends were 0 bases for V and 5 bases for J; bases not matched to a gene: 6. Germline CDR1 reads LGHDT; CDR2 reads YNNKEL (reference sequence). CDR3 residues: CASSQEKYRGTEAFF. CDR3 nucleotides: TGTGCCAGCAGCCAAGAAAAGTACAGGGGTACTGAAGCTTTCTTT.

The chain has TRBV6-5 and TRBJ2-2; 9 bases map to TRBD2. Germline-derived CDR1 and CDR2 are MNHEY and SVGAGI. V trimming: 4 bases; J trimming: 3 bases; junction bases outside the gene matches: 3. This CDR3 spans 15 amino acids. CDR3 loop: CASSFGTSYTGELFF. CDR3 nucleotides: TGTGCCAGCAGTTTCGGGACTAGCTACACCGGGGAGCTGTTTTTT.

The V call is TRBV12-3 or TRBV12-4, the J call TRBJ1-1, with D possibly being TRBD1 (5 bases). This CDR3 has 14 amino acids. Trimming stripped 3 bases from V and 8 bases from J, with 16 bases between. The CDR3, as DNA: TGTGCCAGCAGTTTCGGGGGAGGGGCTGTGGAAGCTTTCTTT. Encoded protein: CASSFGGGAVEAFF.

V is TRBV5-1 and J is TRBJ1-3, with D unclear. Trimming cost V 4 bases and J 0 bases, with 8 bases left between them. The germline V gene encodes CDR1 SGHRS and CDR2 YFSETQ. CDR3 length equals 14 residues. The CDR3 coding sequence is TGCGCCAGCAGCCCGGACGGCTCTGGAAACACCATATATTTT. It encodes CASSPDGSGNTIYF.

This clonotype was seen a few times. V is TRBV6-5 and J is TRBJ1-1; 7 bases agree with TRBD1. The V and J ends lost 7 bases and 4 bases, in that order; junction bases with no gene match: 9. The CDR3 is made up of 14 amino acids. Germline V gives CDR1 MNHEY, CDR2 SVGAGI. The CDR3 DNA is TGTGCCAGCAACCCAGGGGGGTTTAGCACTGAAGCTTTCTTT. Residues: CASNPGGFSTEAFF.

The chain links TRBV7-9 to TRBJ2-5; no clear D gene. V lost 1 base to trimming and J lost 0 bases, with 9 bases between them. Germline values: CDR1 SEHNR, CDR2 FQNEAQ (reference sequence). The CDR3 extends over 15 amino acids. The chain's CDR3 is CASSLGRRNQETQYF. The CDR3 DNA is TGTGCCAGCAGCTTAGGCCGGCGGAACCAAGAGACCCAGTACTTC.

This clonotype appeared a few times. The DNA for the CDR3 is TGTGCCAGCAGACAACCTGGAAACACCATATATTTT. This encodes CASRQPGNTIYF. The rearrangement links TRBV12-3 or TRBV12-4 to TRBJ1-3, with D unclear. The length of the CDR3 is 12 residues. Trimming took 6 bases from V and 2 from J, leaving 5 bases between them.

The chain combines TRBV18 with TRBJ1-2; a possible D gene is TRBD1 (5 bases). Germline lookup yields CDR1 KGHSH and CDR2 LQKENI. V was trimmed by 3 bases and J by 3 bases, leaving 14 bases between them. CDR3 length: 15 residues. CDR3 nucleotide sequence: TGTGCCAGCTCACCCGACCCAGGGAGATACTATGGCTACACCTTC. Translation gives CASSPDPGRYYGYTF.

The CDR3 loop reads CASSFSTTTDTQYF. CDR3 DNA sequence: TGCGCCAGCAGCTTTTCCACTACAACAGATACGCAGTATTTT. This chain uses TRBV5-1 with TRBJ2-3; D is unclear. Trimming left V 2 bases short and J 3 bases short, with 10 bases between. CDR1 and CDR2 (germline): SGHRS, YFSETQ. The CDR3 runs 14 residues.